This TCR beta chain is from a study of a mutant IDH1 vaccine in newly diagnosed glioma. Across the study: Eight vaccine doses were administered to patients at weeks 1, 3, 5, 7, 11, 15, 19 and 23. Study results and caveats: A vaccine-induced immune response developed in 93.3% of the patients.

Time point described: week 5, during vaccination. Each vaccine dose was 300 ug of mutant IDH1 20-mer peptide, with topical imiquimod. Donors harbored newly found WHO grade 3 or 4 IDH1-mutant, ATRX-lost astrocytomas. Profiled with immunoSEQ multiplex PCR; TCRdb holds only in-frame clones, not every one. The table shows around 78,000 clones, with around nine tenths occurring only once. Germline values: CDR1 MNHNS, CDR2 SASEGT. The CDR3 covers 13 residues. Germline trimming cut 7 bases from V and 8 bases from J; bases unmatched to any gene: 7. Concerning this clone itself: What it recognizes is unknown.

This specimen consisted of PBMCs, obtained from a glioma patient whose treatment included an IDH1 peptide vaccine. This chain joins TRBV6-1 and TRBJ1-2; 10 positions agree with TRBD1. The origin of this receptor is a woman between 45 and 60 years old with glioma. The CDR3 DNA sequence: TGTGCCAGCAATCGGGACAGGGGAAACGGCTACACCTTC. Its protein is CASNRDRGNGYTF.